This TCR beta chain was profiled in a study of control samples from healthy donors and cancer patients. The germline gives CDR1 SGHDT, CDR2 YYEEEE. The CDR3 runs to 19 residues. Germline trimming cut 0 bases from V and 3 bases from J; bases unmatched to any gene: 11. The assay was immunoSEQ multiplex PCR, and TCRdb's table has in-frame clones only and misses some. The data hold roughly 52,000 clones, with approximately 95% observed a single time. Sample: blood. The sequence came from a woman in her twenties or thirties in good health. The V call is TRBV5-6, the J call TRBJ2-2; TRBD1 aligns across 10 bases. CDR3 residues: CASSLVGTGDPSDTGELFF. For the CDR3, the DNA is TGTGCCAGCAGCTTGGTAGGGACAGGGGACCCAAGTGACACCGGGGAGCTGTTTTTT.